The clone carrying this TCR beta chain showed up many times. Antigen specificity is unknown. The CDR3 totals 14 residues. V lost 0 bases, J lost 5 bases, and 12 bases lay in between. Germline V gene sequence: CDR1 SGDLS, CDR2 YYNGEE. These data come from a study of identical twins. General study findings and limits: There is a chance that invariant MAIT and iNKT cells partially muddied zero-insertion analyses. Cross-sectional statistics, not tracking of the same donors, supported the conclusions.

TCRdb ran MiXCR on the 5' RACE reads and lists one entry per CDR3 protein. This table has roughly 690,000 distinct CDR3 sequences, less than 25% appearing once. This same sample was also part of a study on T cells expressing NK-cell markers. That work adds: It was sorted CD3+CD56-NKG2C+, CD3+CD56+NKG2C- and CD3+CD56+NKG2C+ T cells that provided the TCR beta repertoires.

The receptor was isolated from a woman younger than 30 in good health. The sequencing input was PBMCs. V is TRBV9 and J is TRBJ2-7, with D uncertain. The CDR3, as DNA: TGTGCCAGCAGCGTAGCCCCCGTAGTCGACGAGCAGTACTTC. Its protein product is CASSVAPVVDEQYF.